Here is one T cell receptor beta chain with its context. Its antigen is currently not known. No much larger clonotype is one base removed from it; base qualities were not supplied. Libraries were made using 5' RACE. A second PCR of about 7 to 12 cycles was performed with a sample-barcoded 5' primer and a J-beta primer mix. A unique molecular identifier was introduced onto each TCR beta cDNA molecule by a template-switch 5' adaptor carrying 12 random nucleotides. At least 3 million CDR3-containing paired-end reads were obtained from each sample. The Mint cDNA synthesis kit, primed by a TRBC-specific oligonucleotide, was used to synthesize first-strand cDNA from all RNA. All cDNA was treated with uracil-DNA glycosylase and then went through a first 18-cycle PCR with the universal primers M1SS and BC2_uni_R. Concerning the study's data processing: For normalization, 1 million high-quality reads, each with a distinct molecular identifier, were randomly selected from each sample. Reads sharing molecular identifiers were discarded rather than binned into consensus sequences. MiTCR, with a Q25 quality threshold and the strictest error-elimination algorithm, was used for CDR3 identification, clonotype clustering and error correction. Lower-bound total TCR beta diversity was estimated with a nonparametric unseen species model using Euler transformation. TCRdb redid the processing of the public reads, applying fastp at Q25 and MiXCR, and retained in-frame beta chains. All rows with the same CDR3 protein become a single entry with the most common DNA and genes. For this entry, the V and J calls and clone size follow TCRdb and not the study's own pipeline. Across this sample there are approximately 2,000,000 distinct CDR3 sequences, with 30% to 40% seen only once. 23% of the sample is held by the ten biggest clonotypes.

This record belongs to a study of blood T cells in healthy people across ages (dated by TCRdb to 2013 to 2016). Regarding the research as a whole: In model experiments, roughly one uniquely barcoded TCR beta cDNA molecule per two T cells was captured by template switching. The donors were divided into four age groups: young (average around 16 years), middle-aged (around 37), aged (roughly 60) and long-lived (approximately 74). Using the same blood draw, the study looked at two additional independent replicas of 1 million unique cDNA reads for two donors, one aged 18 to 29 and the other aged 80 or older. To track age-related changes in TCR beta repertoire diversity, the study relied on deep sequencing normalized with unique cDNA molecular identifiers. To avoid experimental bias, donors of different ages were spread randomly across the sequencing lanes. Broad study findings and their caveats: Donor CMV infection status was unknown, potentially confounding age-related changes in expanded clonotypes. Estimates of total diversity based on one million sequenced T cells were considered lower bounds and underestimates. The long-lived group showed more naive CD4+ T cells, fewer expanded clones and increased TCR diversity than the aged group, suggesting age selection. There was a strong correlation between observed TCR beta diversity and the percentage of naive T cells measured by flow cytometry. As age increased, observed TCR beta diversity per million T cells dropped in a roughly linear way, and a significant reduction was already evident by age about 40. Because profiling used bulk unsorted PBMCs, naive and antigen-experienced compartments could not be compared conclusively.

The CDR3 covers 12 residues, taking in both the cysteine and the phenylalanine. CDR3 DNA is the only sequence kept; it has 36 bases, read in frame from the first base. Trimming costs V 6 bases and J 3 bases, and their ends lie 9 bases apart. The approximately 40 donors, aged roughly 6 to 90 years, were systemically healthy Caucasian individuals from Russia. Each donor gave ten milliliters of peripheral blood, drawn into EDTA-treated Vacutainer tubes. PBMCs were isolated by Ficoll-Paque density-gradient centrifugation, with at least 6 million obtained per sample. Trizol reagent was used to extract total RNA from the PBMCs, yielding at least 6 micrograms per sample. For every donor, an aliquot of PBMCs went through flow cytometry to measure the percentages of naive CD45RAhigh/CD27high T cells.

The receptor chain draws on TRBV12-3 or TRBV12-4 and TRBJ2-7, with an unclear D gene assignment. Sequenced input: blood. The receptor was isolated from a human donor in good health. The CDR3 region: CASSRSLYEQYF. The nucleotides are TGTGCCAGCAGCCGGAGCCTCTACGAGCAGTACTTC.